One sample yielded the 25 T cell receptor beta chains listed below, sequenced in a study of graft-versus-host responses after intestinal transplantation. Profiling relied on immunoSEQ multiplex PCR, and the TCRdb table lists in-frame clones only, not all of them. The table includes tens of thousands of clones, roughly nine tenths detected once. No antigen is known for these receptors. The source was unstimulated CD8+ T cells sorted from spleen or lymph node cells, collected before intestinal transplant. These receptors came from a human donor who received an intestinal transplant.

This chain uses TRBV19 with TRBJ2-1; 8 positions agree with TRBD2. The CDR3 runs to 15 residues. V dropped 1 base and J dropped 4; count of bases not matched to a gene: 3. Germline CDR1 is LNHDA and CDR2 is SQIVND (reference sequence). The CDR3: CASSIVTSGYNEQFF. The CDR3 DNA reads TGTGCCAGTAGTATAGTAACTAGCGGTTACAATGAGCAGTTCTTC.

The chain carries TRBV7-2 and TRBJ2-7, with TRBD1 matching 7 bases. Germline assignment: CDR1 SGHTA and CDR2 FQGNSA. This CDR3 is 15 amino acids long. V dropped 6 bases and J dropped 4; count of bases not matched to a gene: 12. The CDR3 reads CASSLSATGRYEQYF. The CDR3 coding sequence is TGTGCCAGCAGTTTGAGTGCGACAGGGAGATACGAGCAGTACTTC.

This rearrangement joins TRBV28 to TRBJ1-5, with a possible D match to TRBD1 (6 bases). CDR3 length: 16 amino acids. The germline CDR1 and CDR2 sequences are MDHEN and SYDVKM. Trimming pared 1 base from V and 0 bases from J, leaving 10 bases between. CDR3 sequence: CASSLLQGSSNQPQHF. The CDR3 coding sequence is TGTGCCAGCAGTTTATTACAGGGAAGTAGCAATCAGCCCCAGCATTTT.

The chain carries TRBV29-1 and TRBJ2-2, with D possibly matching TRBD1 (5 bases). The germline gives CDR1 SQVTM, CDR2 ANQGSEA. With 6 bases removed from V and 6 bases from J, the gap between germline ends came to 17 bases. The CDR3 contains 14 residues. The DNA of the CDR3 is TGCAGCGTACCGCTACCGGACACAGCCGGGGAGCTGTTTTTT. Protein product: CSVPLPDTAGELFF.

V gene TRBV25-1 combines with J gene TRBJ2-1, with 9 bases aligning to TRBD1. The V gene end was trimmed by 6 bases and the J gene end by 9 bases; junction bases not matched to a gene: 9. The CDR3 sequence is 14 residues long. Germline CDR1 MGHDK, CDR2 SYGVNS. CDR3 in DNA: TGTGCCAGCAGAGTTACAGGGGGCGCGATTGAGCAGTTCTTC. Translated: CASRVTGGAIEQFF.

V usage is TRBV5-4 and J usage is TRBJ1-1; TRBD1 agrees at 7 bases. J was trimmed by 7 bases and V by 1 base; bases with no gene match: 7. The length of the CDR3 is 14 residues. Germline lookup yields CDR1 SGHNT and CDR2 YYREEE (reference sequence). Written as DNA, the CDR3 is TGTGCCAGCAGCTTGAAGGGGGCCTGGGTTGAAGCTTTCTTT. Translated, it gives CASSLKGAWVEAFF.

The chain employs TRBV5-4 and TRBJ2-2, with 10 bases lining up with TRBD2. Unmatched junction bases numbered 10, after V lost 3 bases and J lost 5 bases. The CDR3 spans 17 residues. In germline, CDR1 is SGHNT, CDR2 YYREEE (reference sequence). The CDR3 coding sequence is TGTGCCAGCAGCTCAACGGGCCTAGCGGGAGTTACCGGGGAGCTGTTTTTT. It yields the protein CASSSTGLAGVTGELFF. The entire variable domain, with the rest obtained from reference TRBV5-4 and TRBJ2-2, is as follows: ETGVTQSPTHLIKTRGQQVTLRCSSQSGHNTVSWYQQALGQGPQFIFQYYREEENGRGNFPPRFSGLQFPNYSSELNVNALELDDSALYLCASSSTGLAGVTGELFFGEGSRLTVL.

The V and J genes are TRBV9 and TRBJ2-5; 9 nucleotides align to TRBD2. The closer fit of TRBJ2-7 to the DNA end suggests the J call may be wrong. Germline values: CDR1 SGDLS, CDR2 YYNGEE. The CDR3 extends over 15 amino acids. CDR3: CASSVASGTTYEQYF. The CDR3 coding sequence is TGTGCCAGCAGCGTAGCTAGCGGGACTACCTACGAGCAGTACTTC.

The V gene is TRBV7-9, the J gene TRBJ1-6, with D possibly being TRBD1 (6 bases). Between the trimmed V and J ends, which lost 5 bases and 7 bases, there was a span of 12 bases. From germline, CDR1 is SEHNR and CDR2 FQNEAQ (reference sequence). CDR3 length: 14 residues. The CDR3 reads CASSLDRRNSPLHF. The CDR3 region has the DNA TGTGCCAGCAGCCTTGACAGGCGGAATTCACCCCTCCACTTT.

V and J are TRBV4-1 and TRBJ1-5, with 10 bases identical to TRBD1. The junction had 4 bases not matched to a gene; V was cut back by 4 bases and J by 4 bases. Germline assignment: CDR1 MGHRA and CDR2 YSYEKL. The CDR3 runs to 15 residues. The CDR3 DNA is TGCGCCAGCAGCCCCGGACAGGGGGTAAATCAGCCCCAGCATTTT. This translates into CASSPGQGVNQPQHF.

This CDR3 reads CASSFQGAGYEQYF. CDR3 DNA: TGTGCCAGCAGCTTTCAGGGGGCGGGGTACGAGCAGTACTTC. The V gene is TRBV7-2, the J gene TRBJ2-5, with 8 bases lining up with TRBD1. Gene TRBJ2-7 matches the end of the DNA better, so the J call may be wrong. CDR3 length: 14 residues. Germline lookup yields CDR1 SGHTA and CDR2 FQGNSA.

This clone appeared once. This rearrangement joins TRBV5-1 to TRBJ1-1; D perhaps matches TRBD1 (5 bases). The germline V and J ends were trimmed by 3 bases and 7 bases, with 13 bases remaining between them. The length of the CDR3 is 13 residues. Germline CDR1 SGHRS, CDR2 YFSETQ. In DNA, the CDR3 is TGCGCCAGCAGCTCAACGACAGAGTTTGAAGCTTTCTTT. Its protein product is CASSSTTEFEAFF.

The CDR3, as DNA: TGTGCCAGCAGTTACTCGAGGACAGTACCTTACGAGCAGTACTTC. Translated, it gives CASSYSRTVPYEQYF. The gene calls are TRBV6-6 and TRBJ2-7; D is possibly TRBD1 (6 bases). With 0 bases removed from V and 4 bases from J, the gap between germline ends came to 13 bases. Germline CDR1 MNHNY, CDR2 SVGAGI (reference sequence). The length of the CDR3 is 15 residues.

The chain joins TRBV12-5 to TRBJ1-2, with D perhaps TRBD1 (5 bases). The CDR3 consists of 17 residues. The germline CDR1 and CDR2 sequences are LGHNT and FRNRAP. The V end was cut by 0 bases, the J end by 0 bases, with 14 bases between. The CDR3 coding sequence is TGTGCTAGTGGTTTGGTTCTTACAGGCGGAGCTAACTATGGCTACACCTTC. Encoded protein: CASGLVLTGGANYGYTF.

The CDR3 spells CSVGEGAGGFIYEQYF. The CDR3 bases are TGCAGCGTTGGTGAGGGGGCTGGGGGATTCATCTACGAGCAGTACTTC. The gene calls are TRBV29-1 and TRBJ2-7; 7 positions match TRBD1. V lost 4 bases to trimming and J lost 3 bases; unmatched junction nucleotides: 15. The germline V gene encodes CDR1 SQVTM and CDR2 ANQGSEA. The CDR3 runs to 16 residues.

This chain uses TRBV27 with TRBJ1-2, with D uncertain. This CDR3 spans 14 amino acids. Trimming took off 5 bases at V and 4 bases at J, with 14 bases between the two ends. Germline V gene sequence: CDR1 MNHEY, CDR2 SMNVEV (reference sequence). CDR3 sequence: CASSPTGYLYGYTF. The CDR3 coding sequence is TGTGCCAGCAGTCCAACGGGATACCTCTATGGCTACACCTTC.

This clone is classed as medium-sized. The chain has TRBV9 and TRBJ2-7; possibly TRBD2 for D (6 bases). The V gene lost 4 bases and the J gene lost 4 bases, with 12 bases spanning the gap. Germline-derived CDR1 and CDR2 are SGDLS and YYNGEE. CDR3 length: 13 residues. CDR3 loop: CASSPPGRYEQYF. The CDR3 DNA sequence: TGTGCCAGCAGCCCTCCAGGGAGGTACGAGCAGTACTTC.

This rearrangement joins TRBV11-2 to TRBJ2-7; no clear D. CDR3 length: 13 residues. V dropped 3 bases and J dropped 3 bases, with 9 bases sitting between them. Germline CDR1 and CDR2: SGHAT and FQNNGV. The CDR3 region has the DNA TGTGCCAGCAGCTTTGGCGGTGGCTACGAGCAGTACTTC. It yields the protein CASSFGGGYEQYF.

The sample holds one count of this clone. The chain has TRBV19 and TRBJ1-1; TRBD1 aligns across 7 bases. The V gene's germline CDR1 is LNHDA and CDR2 SQIVND (reference sequence). This CDR3 comprises 13 residues. After removal of 5 bases from V and 3 bases from J, the junction contained 3 bases not matched to a gene. The CDR3 DNA reads TGTGCCAGTAGTTACAGGGGATACACTGAAGCTTTCTTT. Translated, it gives CASSYRGYTEAFF.

In DNA form, the CDR3 reads TGCGCCAGCAGCCTCTCACGGGGGGGGAATAATGAAAAACTGTTTTTT. Its protein is CASSLSRGGNNEKLFF. V gene TRBV4-1 combines with J gene TRBJ1-4; possible D gene TRBD1, 5 bases. The V end lost 4 bases, the J end lost 4 bases, and 16 bases lay between the germline ends. This CDR3 is 16 amino acids long. The germline gives CDR1 MGHRA, CDR2 YSYEKL.

This clone was seen only once. V and J are TRBV10-3 and TRBJ1-1; no firm D call. The germline V gene encodes CDR1 ENHRY and CDR2 SYGVKD. The CDR3 has 11 amino acids. The V end was cut by 10 bases, the J end by 10 bases, with 16 bases between. CDR3 protein: CASRGWSGAFF. Here the CDR3 DNA reads TGTGCCAGCCGAGGGTGGTCAGGAGCTTTCTTT.

J is TRBJ1-1 and V is TRBV5-4; 7 bases are a match to TRBD1. CDR1 and CDR2 from the germline V gene are SGHNT and YYREEE (reference sequence). V lost 7 bases, J lost 5 bases, and 5 bases stayed unmatched. This CDR3 spans 12 amino acids. CDR3 amino acids: CASSQGKTEAFF. CDR3 sequence (DNA): TGTGCCAGCTCACAGGGGAAAACTGAAGCTTTCTTT.

This chain uses TRBV5-5 with TRBJ1-1; D not resolved. The germline V and J ends were trimmed by 4 bases and 2 bases, with 6 bases remaining between them. Germline CDR1 SGHKS, CDR2 YYEKEE (reference sequence). The CDR3 is 12 amino acids. CDR3 region: CASSPVNTEAFF. In DNA form, the CDR3 reads TGTGCCAGCAGCCCCGTAAACACTGAAGCTTTCTTT.

The chain has TRBV4-1 and TRBJ2-7, with D possibly matching TRBD2 (6 bases). Between the trimmed V and J ends, which lost 2 bases and 3 bases, there was a span of 11 bases. The CDR3 has 14 residues. CDR1 MGHRA and CDR2 YSYEKL come from the germline V gene. CDR3: CASSQRDGGYEQYF. The CDR3 DNA reads as TGCGCCAGCAGCCAACGGGACGGGGGCTACGAGCAGTACTTC.

V gene TRBV6-1 combines with J gene TRBJ2-7; D call uncertain. Germline CDR1 is MNHNS and CDR2 is SASEGT. The CDR3 has 14 residues. The germline V and J ends were trimmed by 2 bases and 2 bases, with 10 bases remaining between them. The CDR3 region has the DNA TGTGCCAGCAGTGAACTCGGTAGCCCCTACGAGCAGTACTTC. Protein: CASSELGSPYEQYF.